The clone carrying this T cell receptor beta chain is a singleton in its sample. This sample was taken from a study of CD8 T cells in Susac syndrome. CDR1 and CDR2 (germline): GTSNPN, SVGIG (reference sequence). The V and J ends lost 1 base and 6 bases, in that order; junction bases with no gene match: 5. The CDR3 covers 15 residues. From blood CD8+ and CD4+ T cells, TCR beta sequences were generated. Healthy donors were controls matched for age and sex. Both CD4+ and CD8+ T cells were negatively isolated, and TEMRA cells underwent FACS enrichment. Random hexamers were used to reverse transcribe 0.5 to 1 ug of RNA. TCRdb called the immunoSEQ multiplex PCR reads again in MiXCR, with one record for every CDR3 protein. Here the sample spans 150,000 to 200,000 distinct CDR3 sequences, approximately 90% being singletons.

The chain employs TRBV30 and TRBJ2-2, with 10 nucleotides matching TRBD2. Sequencing was done on a sample of CD4+ T cells from PBMCs. This TCR was recovered from a human donor in good health. For the CDR3, the DNA is TGTGCCTGGAGTGGTAAAGCGGGGGGGGCCGGGGAGCTGTTTTTT. This sequence encodes CAWSGKAGGAGELFF.